Sequencing of this T cell receptor beta chain was carried out in a study of shared clonotypes between healthy human individuals. V was clipped by 4 bases and J by 2 bases; unmatched bases: 7. The CDR3 is 16 residues long. Germline V gene data show CDR1 as SEHNR and CDR2 as FQNEAQ (reference sequence). Concerning this clone: Its specificity is not known.

Naive CD8 populations comprised CD45RO-negative cells positively selected for CCR7, excluding terminally differentiated effector memory CD45RA+ cells. The method was immunoSEQ multiplex PCR; TCRdb's version includes in-frame clones alone and lacks a portion of them. The sample contains 760,000 or so clones, 90% to 97% of which appear only once. The study's findings and limits: Though the depth was large, rarefaction showed that sorted-subset sequencing was incomplete. Unshared clonotypes carried lower generation probabilities than those common to all four donors.

The sample comprised naive CD8+ T cells sorted from blood. The sequence was collected from a man aged 25-40 years in good health. This chain uses TRBV7-9 with TRBJ2-1, with TRBD2 identical over 8 bases. This CDR3 is CASSSHGGAAYNEQFF. Here the CDR3 DNA reads TGTGCCAGCAGCTCACACGGGGGGGCCGCCTACAATGAGCAGTTCTTC.